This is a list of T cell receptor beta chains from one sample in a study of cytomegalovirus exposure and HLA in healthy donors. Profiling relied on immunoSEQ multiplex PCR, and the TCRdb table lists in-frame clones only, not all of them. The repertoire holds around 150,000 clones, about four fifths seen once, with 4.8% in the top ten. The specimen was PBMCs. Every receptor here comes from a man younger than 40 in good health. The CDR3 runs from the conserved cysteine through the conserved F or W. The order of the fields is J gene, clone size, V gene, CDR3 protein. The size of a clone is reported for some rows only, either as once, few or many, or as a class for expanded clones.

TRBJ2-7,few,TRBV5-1,CASSLGGTGGTYEQYF
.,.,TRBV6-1,CASSAARSYEQYF
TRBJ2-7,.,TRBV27,CASSLSIVGGTYEQYF
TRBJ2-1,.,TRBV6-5,CATRTSGGNEQFF
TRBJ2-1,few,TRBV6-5,CASSYSKGGSMNEQFF
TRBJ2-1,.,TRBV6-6,CASSYSVQGDNEQFF
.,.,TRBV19,CASSGVAGTQTSYEQYF
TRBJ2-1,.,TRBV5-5,CASSSRPPGLAGVSEQFF
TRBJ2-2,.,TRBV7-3,CASSFSGSGTGELFF
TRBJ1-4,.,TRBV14,CASSQLSAGWPNEKLFF
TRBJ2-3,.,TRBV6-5,CASSALEGTDTQYF
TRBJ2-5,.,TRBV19,CASSIPRGLAAQETQYF
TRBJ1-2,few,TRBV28,CASTQGAYGYTF
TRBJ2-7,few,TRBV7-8,CASSSGLAGGSEQYF
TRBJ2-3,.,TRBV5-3,CARSLLAGPSTDTQYF
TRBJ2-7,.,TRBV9,CARCQYQSYEQYF
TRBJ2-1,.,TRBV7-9,CASSFKTSGHNEQFF
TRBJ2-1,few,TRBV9,CASGRTSGGGGQFF
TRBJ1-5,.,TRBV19,CASSWTGTNQPQHF
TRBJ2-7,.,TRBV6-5,CASSYSFEAPEQYF
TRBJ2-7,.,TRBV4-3,CASSQDRTGIREQYF
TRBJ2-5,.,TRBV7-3,CASSLRTGRRETQYF
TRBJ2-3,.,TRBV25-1,CASSDQLAVFADTQYF
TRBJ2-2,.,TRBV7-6,CASSLALDTGELFF
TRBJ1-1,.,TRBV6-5,CASSTDRPYTEAFF
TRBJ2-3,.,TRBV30,CAWSESMRTDTQYF
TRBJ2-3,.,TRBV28,CASRTAATDTQYF
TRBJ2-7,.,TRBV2,CASTKAGGRNEQYF
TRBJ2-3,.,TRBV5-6,CASSLVSGRGDTQYF
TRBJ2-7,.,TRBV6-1,CASSQTGGTYEQYF
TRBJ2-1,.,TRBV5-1,CASSLGQSYNEQFF
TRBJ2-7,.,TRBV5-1,CASSLGLAASYEQYF
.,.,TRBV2,CASIGLAGAYEQYF
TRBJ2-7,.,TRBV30,CAWRLAGNEQYF
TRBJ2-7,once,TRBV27,CAIHFQRERTYEQYF
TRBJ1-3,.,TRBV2,CASVGGIAGNTIYF
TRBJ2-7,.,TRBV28,CASSERESSYEQYF
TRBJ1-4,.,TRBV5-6,CASSSARGAREKLFF
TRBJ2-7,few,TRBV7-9,CASSHPSVPLSHEQYF
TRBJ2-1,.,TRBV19,CASSGGTGDEQFF
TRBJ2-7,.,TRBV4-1,CASSQTLGLARGEQCF
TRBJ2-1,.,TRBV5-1,CASSLESGSYNEQFF
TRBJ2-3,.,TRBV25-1,CASSDSGRPLSTDTQYF